This TCR beta chain emerged from a study of cytomegalovirus exposure and HLA in healthy donors. This clone was seen a few times. Its antigen is undetermined. The PCR used 60 Vbeta and 13 Jbeta primers. Only in-frame clones appear in the TCRdb table, and some are missing; sequencing was by immunoSEQ multiplex PCR. The top ten hold roughly 1.2% of the sample, which has about 140,000 clones, about four fifths seen once. Findings and caveats of the study: Earlier findings revealed that most TCR beta V segments proved productive either about 87% or about 30% of the time. Prediction of most subjects' HLA-A and HLA-B alleles by TCR beta sequences was reportedly accurate. Roughly uniform sequencing depth across donors was assumed, possibly incorrectly. For most TCR sequences rarity was the rule, although some public TCRs occurred in many donors.

V dropped 5 bases and J dropped 3 bases, with 14 bases sitting between them. CDR3 length: 14 residues. Germline V gene sequence: CDR1 SEHNR, CDR2 FQNEAQ (reference sequence). Sequenced input: PBMCs. The chain recombines TRBV7-9 with TRBJ2-7; D perhaps matches TRBD2 (5 bases). The clonotype was recovered from a male donor in good health and CMV-seropositive. The CDR3: CASSGTRRVYEQYF. CDR3 coding DNA: TGTGCCAGCAGCGGTACACGGCGGGTCTACGAGCAGTACTTC.